This TCR beta chain was recovered during a study of blood T cell repertoires in COVID-19. Study details: Donors in the United States, Italy and Spain gave samples during acute or convalescent COVID-19.

As processed by the authors: Counts of nucleated cells, estimated from reference gene primer amplification, were obtained. TCRdb's copy holds only in-frame clones and misses some; the assay was immunoSEQ multiplex PCR. The V and J calls and clone size are taken from that table; D and trimming were inferred from the DNA. The table includes about 150,000 clones, under 85% detected once. The CDR3 sequence is 15 residues long. The J segment lost 9 bases and the V segment lost 3 bases, leaving 9 bases of the junction unmatched. Germline assignment: CDR1 LGHDT and CDR2 YNNKEL (reference sequence). Material: peripheral blood. The receptor was isolated from a man aged 50 to 60 with active or convalescent COVID-19. This chain joins TRBV3-1 (or the pseudogene TRBV3-2) and TRBJ1-1; 11 nucleotides align to TRBD1. The CDR3 DNA reads as TGTGCCAGCAGCCAGACCGGACAGGGGGCGCGTCAAGCTTTCTTT. It encodes CASSQTGQGARQAFF.